One and the same sample provided the 2 T cell receptor beta chains below, sequenced in a study of blood T cell repertoires in COVID-19. Here immunoSEQ multiplex PCR was the method, and the copy in TCRdb shows in-frame clones only, minus some. This sample carries around 220,000 clones, 80% to 85% of them seen once, and the ten largest clones take approximately 5%. Sequenced: peripheral blood. All receptors come from a human donor in a cohort sampled during active COVID-19.

This chain uses TRBV27 with TRBJ2-7, with D perhaps matching TRBD1 (6 bases). V was clipped by 6 bases and J by 4 bases, with 13 bases between them. The CDR3 runs 13 residues. Germline values: CDR1 MNHEY, CDR2 SMNVEV (reference sequence). The CDR3 DNA is TGTGCCAGCAGGACAGGTGGGGGATACGAGCAGTACTTC. The encoded protein is CASRTGGGYEQYF.

The gene calls are TRBV28 and TRBJ2-2, with 7 bases aligning to TRBD2. The length of the CDR3 is 11 residues. V gave up 2 bases and J gave up 14 bases; unmatched junction bases: 2. In germline, CDR1 is MDHEN, CDR2 SYDVKM. CDR3 nucleotides: TGTGCCAGCAGTTTAGGGAGGGGACTGTTTTTT. Its protein product is CASSLGRGLFF. The full variable domain, its missing parts supplied by reference TRBV28 and TRBJ2-2, is DVKVTQSSRYLVKRTGEKVFLECVQDMDHENMFWYRQDPGLGLRLIYFSYDVKMKEKGDIPEGYSVSREKKERFSLILESASTNQTSMYLCASSLGRGLFFGEGSRLTVL.